This T cell receptor (beta chain) was found in a study of cytomegalovirus exposure and HLA in healthy donors. PCR used 60 Vbeta primers and 13 Jbeta primers. Measured with immunoSEQ multiplex PCR; TCRdb has only the in-frame clones, and not every one. This sample yields about 150,000 clones, of which approximately 75% are seen a single time; roughly 0.99% belongs to the top ten. For this clone: Its antigen is currently unknown.

The CDR3 loop spans 14 amino acids. Germline values: CDR1 SGHVS, CDR2 FNYEAQ. The V gene lost 4 bases and the J gene lost 5 bases, with 14 bases spanning the gap. Study-wide findings and caveats: The HLA-A and HLA-B alleles of most subjects were reportedly predicted accurately from TCR beta sequences. Per published reports, the classifier diagnosed cytomegalovirus status with high specificity and sensitivity. Many donors carried some public TCRs, although rarity characterized most TCR sequences.

This clonotype originated in a male donor in good health and CMV-seronegative. Sequencing was done on a sample of PBMCs. V gene TRBV7-6 combines with J gene TRBJ2-5; D might be TRBD2 (5 bases). The CDR3 reads CASSSSSRGETQYF. The CDR3 nucleotides are TGTGCCAGCAGCTCGTCTAGCCGGGGTGAGACCCAGTACTTC.